Here is one T cell receptor beta chain with its context. Other DNA sequences within the sample encode an identical CDR3. Sequenced by immunoSEQ multiplex PCR; TCRdb stores in-frame clones only, minus some. The sample comprises about 500,000 clones, roughly 87% of which are singletons, and around 0.64% rests with the top ten. Germline CDR1 is GTSNPN and CDR2 is SVGIG (reference sequence). Trimming removed 5 bases from V and 7 bases from J; junction bases left unmatched: 4. This CDR3 has 12 residues. This entry comes from a study of blood T cell repertoires in COVID-19. Across the study: COVID-19 samples collected from the United States, Italy and Spain covered acute and convalescent phases.

Recovery meant two consecutive negative NP/OP PCR tests, professional clearance, or resolved symptoms. The chain uses TRBV30 and TRBJ1-5; 8 bases fit TRBD1. This clonotype was obtained from a young woman who had recovered from COVID-19. Sequenced sample: PBMCs or T cells enriched from blood (not recorded which). The DNA for the CDR3 is TGTGCCTGGGGGGACAGGAACCAGCCCCAGCATTTT. As protein: CAWGDRNQPQHF.